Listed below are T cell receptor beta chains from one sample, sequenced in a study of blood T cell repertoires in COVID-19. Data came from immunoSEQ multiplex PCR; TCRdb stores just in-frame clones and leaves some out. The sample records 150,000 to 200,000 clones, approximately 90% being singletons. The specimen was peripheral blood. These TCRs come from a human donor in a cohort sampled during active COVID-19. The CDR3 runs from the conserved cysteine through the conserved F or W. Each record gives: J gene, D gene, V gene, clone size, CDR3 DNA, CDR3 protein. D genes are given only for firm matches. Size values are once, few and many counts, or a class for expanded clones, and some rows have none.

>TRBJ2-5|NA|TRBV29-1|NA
TGCAGCGTTGAAATGGCGGGGATCCAAGAGACCCAGTACTTC
CSVEMAGIQETQYF
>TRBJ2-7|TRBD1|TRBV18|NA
TGTGCCAGCTCACTATCGACAGGGGGGGACGAGCAGTACTTC
CASSLSTGGDEQYF
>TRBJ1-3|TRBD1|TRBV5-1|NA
TGCGCCAGCAGCCTGGACAGGAGCTCTGGAAACACCATATATTTT
CASSLDRSSGNTIYF
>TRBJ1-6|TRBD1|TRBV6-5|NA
TGTGCCAGCAGTACTAGGGACAGGGTCTCACCCCTCCACTTT
CASSTRDRVSPLHF
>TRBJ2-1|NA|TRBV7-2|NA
TGTGCCAGCAGCTTAGAAGCATACAATGAGCAGTTCTTC
CASSLEAYNEQFF
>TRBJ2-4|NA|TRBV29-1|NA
TGCAGCGTTGCCCCCACAGGAAACATTCAGTACTTC
CSVAPTGNIQYF
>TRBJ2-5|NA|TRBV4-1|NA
TGCGCCAGCAGCCAAGAGGGGGGACTCGGGACCCAGTACTTC
CASSQEGGLGTQYF
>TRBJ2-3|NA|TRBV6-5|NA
TGTGCCAGCATGTTGTCTTATGGCACAGATACGCAGTATTTT
CASMLSYGTDTQYF
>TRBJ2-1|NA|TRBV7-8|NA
TGTGCCAGCAGGCCCAAGAGGGACTACAATGAGCAGTTCTTC
CASRPKRDYNEQFF
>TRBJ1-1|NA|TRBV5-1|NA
TGCGCCAGCGGACACTCGAACACTGAAGCTTTCTTT
CASGHSNTEAFF
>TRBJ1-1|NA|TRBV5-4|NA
TGTGCCAGCAGCTTGCAGGCAGTGAACACTGAAGCTTTCTTT
CASSLQAVNTEAFF
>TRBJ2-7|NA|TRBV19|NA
TGTGCCAGTAGTATAGTTCGGGGTCCTTCCTACGAGCAGTACTTC
CASSIVRGPSYEQYF
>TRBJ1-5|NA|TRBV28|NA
TGTGCCAGCAGCCTGTCCGGGGGAGGGCAGCCCCAGCATTTT
CASSLSGGGQPQHF
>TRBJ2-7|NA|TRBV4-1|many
TGCGCCAGCAGCCAAGGGGGCGGGACCGAGCAGTACTTC
CASSQGGGTEQYF
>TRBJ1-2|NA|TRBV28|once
TGTGCCAGCAGTTTAGGACGACGGGGGTATGGCTACACCTTC
CASSLGRRGYGYTF
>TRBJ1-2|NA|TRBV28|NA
TGTGCCAGCAGTTTTAGACACCTATATGGCTACACCTTC
CASSFRHLYGYTF
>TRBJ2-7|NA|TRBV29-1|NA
TGCAGCGTTGAAGTAGAGTCTAATTACGAGCAGTACTTC
CSVEVESNYEQYF
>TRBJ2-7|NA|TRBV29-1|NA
TGCAGCGTTGGCGGTGGGACAACCTACGAGCAGTACTTC
CSVGGGTTYEQYF
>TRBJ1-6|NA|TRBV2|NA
TGTGCCAGCGTGCGAGATGGGGGAGGACTTTCACCCCTCCACTTT
CASVRDGGGLSPLHF
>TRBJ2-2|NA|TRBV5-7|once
TGTGCCAGCAGCTTGGCCAACAGGGCCCCCGGGGAGCTGTTTTTT
CASSLANRAPGELFF
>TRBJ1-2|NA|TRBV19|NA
TGTGCCAGCGCGGGGGAGGGACGTCACTATGGCTACACCTTC
CASAGEGRHYGYTF
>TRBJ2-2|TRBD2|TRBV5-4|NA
TGTGCCAGCAGCTCTGGGGGCGGGAGGGCGAACACCGGGGAGCTGTTTTTT
CASSSGGGRANTGELFF
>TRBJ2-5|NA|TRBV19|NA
TGTGCCAGTAGTATGAAGCAGGGGAATTTGGAGACCCAGTACTTC
CASSMKQGNLETQYF
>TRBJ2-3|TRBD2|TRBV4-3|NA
TGCGCCAGCAGCCAAGAGGGTAGCGGGGGTGCCGATACGCAGTATTTT
CASSQEGSGGADTQYF
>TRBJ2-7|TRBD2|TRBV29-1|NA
TGCAGCGTATCAGCGGGAGTGGCATACGAGCAGTACTTC
CSVSAGVAYEQYF
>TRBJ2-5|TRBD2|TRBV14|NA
TGTGCCAGCAGCCAACTACTAGCGGAAGAGACCCAGTACTTC
CASSQLLAEETQYF
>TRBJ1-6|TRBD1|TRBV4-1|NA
TGCGCCAGCAGCCAACTGGACAGGGACTATGGGGCCCTCCACTTT
CASSQLDRDYGALHF
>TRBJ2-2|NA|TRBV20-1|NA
TGCAGTGCTAGTGCGGCGGCACGGGGCACCGGGGAGCTGTTTTTT
CSASAAARGTGELFF
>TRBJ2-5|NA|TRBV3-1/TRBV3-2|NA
TGTGCCAGCAGCCAAGATTCGGAGACCCAGTACTTC
CASSQDSETQYF
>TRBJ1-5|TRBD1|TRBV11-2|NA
TGTGCCAGCAGCCCGGATGACAGGGGCAATCAGCCCCAGCATTTT
CASSPDDRGNQPQHF
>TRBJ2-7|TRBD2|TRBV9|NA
TGTGCCAGCAGCCCCACCGGGACTAGCGGGAGTGAGCAGTACTTC
CASSPTGTSGSEQYF
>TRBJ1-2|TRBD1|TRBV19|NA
TGTGCCAGTAGTATTGCCTCAGGGGGAGGAGGCTACACCTTC
CASSIASGGGGYTF